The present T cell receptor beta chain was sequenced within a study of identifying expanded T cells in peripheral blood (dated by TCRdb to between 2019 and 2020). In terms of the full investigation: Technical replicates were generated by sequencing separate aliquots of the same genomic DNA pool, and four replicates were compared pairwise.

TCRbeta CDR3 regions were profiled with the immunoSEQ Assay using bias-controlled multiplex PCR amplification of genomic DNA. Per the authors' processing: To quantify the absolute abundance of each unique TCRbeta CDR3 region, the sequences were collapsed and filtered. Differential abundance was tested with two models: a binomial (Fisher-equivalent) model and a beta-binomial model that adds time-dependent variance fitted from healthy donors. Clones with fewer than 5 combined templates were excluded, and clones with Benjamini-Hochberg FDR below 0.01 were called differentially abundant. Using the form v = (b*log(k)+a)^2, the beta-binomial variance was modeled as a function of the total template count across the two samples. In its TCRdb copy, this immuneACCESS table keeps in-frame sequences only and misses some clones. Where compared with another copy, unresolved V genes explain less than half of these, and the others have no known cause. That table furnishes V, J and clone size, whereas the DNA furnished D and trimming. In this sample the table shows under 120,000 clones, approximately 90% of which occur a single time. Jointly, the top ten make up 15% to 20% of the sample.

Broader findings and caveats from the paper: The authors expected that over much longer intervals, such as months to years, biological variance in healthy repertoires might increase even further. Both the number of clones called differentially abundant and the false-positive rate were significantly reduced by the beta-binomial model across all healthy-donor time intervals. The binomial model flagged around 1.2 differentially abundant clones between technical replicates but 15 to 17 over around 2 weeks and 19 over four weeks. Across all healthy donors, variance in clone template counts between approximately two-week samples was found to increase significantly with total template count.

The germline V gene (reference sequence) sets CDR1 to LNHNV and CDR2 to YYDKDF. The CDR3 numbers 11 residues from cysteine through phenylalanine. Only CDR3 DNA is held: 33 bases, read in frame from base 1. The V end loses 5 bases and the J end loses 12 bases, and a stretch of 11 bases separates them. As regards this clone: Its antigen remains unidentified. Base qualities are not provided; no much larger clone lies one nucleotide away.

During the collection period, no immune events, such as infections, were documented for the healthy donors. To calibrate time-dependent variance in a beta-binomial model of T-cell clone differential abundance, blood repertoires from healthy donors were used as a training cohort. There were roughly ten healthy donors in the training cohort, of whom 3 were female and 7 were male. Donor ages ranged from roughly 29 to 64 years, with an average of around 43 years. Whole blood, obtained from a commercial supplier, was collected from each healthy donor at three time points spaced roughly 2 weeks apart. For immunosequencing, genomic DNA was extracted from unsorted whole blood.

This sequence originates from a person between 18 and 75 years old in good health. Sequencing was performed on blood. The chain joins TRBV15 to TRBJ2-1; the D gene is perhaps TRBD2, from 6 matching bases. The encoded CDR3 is CATSGDSAQFF. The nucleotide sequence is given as TGTGCCACCAGCGGGGACTCGGCGCAGTTCTTC.